Below, 13 T cell receptor beta chains from the same sample are listed, as sequenced in a study of T cell responses to AZD1222 COVID-19 vaccine. The protocol was immunoSEQ multiplex PCR, while the TCRdb copy is restricted to in-frame clones and leaves out a portion. The sample has 50,000 or so clones, about 90% seen once; the top ten hold roughly 14%. This material consisted of peripheral blood, taken on day 0 of AZD1222 vaccination. Receptors were obtained from an adult in good health.

The chain links TRBV4-1 to TRBJ1-1; D unclear. Deletions cut 1 base from V and 9 bases from J, with 6 bases between. This CDR3 contains 11 residues. Germline assignment: CDR1 MGHRA and CDR2 YSYEKL. CDR3 sequence (DNA): TGCGCCAGCAGCCAAGCAGGAAAAGCTTTCTTT. It codes for CASSQAGKAFF.

The chain recombines TRBV30 with TRBJ2-3; 8 positions agree with TRBD2. The length of the CDR3 is 14 residues. CDR1 is GTSNPN and CDR2 is SVGIG in the germline V gene (reference sequence). The junction had 11 bases not matched to a gene; V was cut back by 1 base and J by 11 bases. CDR3 nucleotide sequence: TGTGCCTGGAGTGCGGGGGGGAGCCCCACGGGGCAGTATTTT. It is translated as CAWSAGGSPTGQYF.

The rearrangement uses TRBV20-1 and TRBJ1-2; weak D call: TRBD1 (5 bases). Trimming pared 7 bases from V and 2 bases from J, leaving 8 bases between. Per the germline V gene, CDR1 is DFQATT and CDR2 is SNEGSKA (reference sequence). CDR3 length: 11 amino acids. The CDR3: CSVGTNYGYTF. CDR3 sequence (DNA): TGCAGTGTAGGGACCAACTATGGCTACACCTTC.

V gene TRBV7-2 combines with J gene TRBJ2-4; D gene ambiguous. The CDR3 spans 12 residues. The V gene lost 4 bases and the J gene lost 9 bases, with 10 bases spanning the gap. Germline CDR1 SGHTA, CDR2 FQGNSA. CDR3 residues: CASSSDHGIQYF. The CDR3 DNA is TGTGCCAGCAGCTCCGACCACGGCATTCAGTACTTC.

The CDR3 DNA sequence: TGTGCCAGTAGTATAGACCCTGGTACGCAGTATTTT. It encodes CASSIDPGTQYF. The chain uses TRBV19 and TRBJ2-3, with D uncertain. This CDR3 comprises 12 residues. Trimming cost V 0 bases and J 8 bases, with 6 bases left between them. CDR1 and CDR2 (germline): LNHDA, SQIVND (reference sequence).

This chain's CDR3 is CAWSVLTNTEAFF. DNA for the CDR3: TGTGCCTGGAGTGTACTTACAAACACTGAAGCTTTCTTT. V gene TRBV30 combines with J gene TRBJ1-1; D unresolved. The V end was cut by 0 bases, the J end by 2 bases, with 7 bases between. CDR3 length: 13 residues. Germline assignment: CDR1 GTSNPN and CDR2 SVGIG (reference sequence).

DNA for the CDR3: TGTGCCATCAGTGGAGCGGGAGGGAGGGAGCTGTTTTTT. Its translation is CAISGAGGRELFF. This sequence joins TRBV10-3 and TRBJ2-2; 10 bases match TRBD2. With 4 bases clipped from V and 9 bases from J, the junction kept 2 bases outside the gene matches. The length of the CDR3 is 13 residues. Germline V gene data show CDR1 as ENHRY and CDR2 as SYGVKD.

The V gene is TRBV5-5, the J gene TRBJ2-2; TRBD1 matches at 7 bases. CDR3 size: 14 residues. With V trimmed by 9 bases and J by 4 bases, 9 bases remained unmatched. CDR1 is SGHKS and CDR2 is YYEKEE in the germline V gene (reference sequence). This CDR3 is CATHRGLGTGELFF. As DNA, the CDR3 is TGTGCCACCCATAGGGGGCTGGGCACCGGGGAGCTGTTTTTT.

As to this clone: The junction and the germline gene differ at one end; a read error may be behind it. The gene calls are TRBV10-1 and TRBJ1-1; D ambiguous. Germline V gene lookup returns CDR1 WNHNN and CDR2 SYGVQD (reference sequence). This CDR3 spans 11 amino acids. CDR3 DNA sequence: TGCGCCAGCATGGAGAACGCTGAAGCTTTCTTT. Amino acids: CASMENAEAFF.

V and J are TRBV7-6 and TRBJ2-3; 14 nucleotides align to TRBD2. The germline gives CDR1 SGHVS, CDR2 FNYEAQ. V was clipped by 0 bases and J by 4 bases; unmatched bases: 9. This CDR3 is built from 19 residues. The CDR3 region is CASSLAPGLAGGSPDTQYF. Written as DNA, the CDR3 is TGTGCCAGCAGCTTAGCTCCAGGACTAGCGGGAGGTAGCCCAGATACGCAGTATTTT. Full variable domain (missing parts from reference TRBV7-6 and TRBJ2-3): GAGVSQSPRYKVTKRGQDVALRCDPISGHVSLYWYRQALGQGPEFLTYFNYEAQQDKSGLPNDRFSAERPEGSISTLTIQRTEQRDSAMYRCASSLAPGLAGGSPDTQYFGPGTRLTVL.

The chain recombines TRBV4-1 with TRBJ2-2; D possibly corresponds to TRBD2 (5 bases). The CDR3 loop spans 15 amino acids. Trimming left V 2 bases short and J 3 bases short, with 10 bases between. Germline assignment: CDR1 MGHRA and CDR2 YSYEKL. The CDR3 sequence: CASSQSGVDTGELFF. The CDR3 nucleotides are TGCGCCAGCAGCCAATCCGGGGTGGACACCGGGGAGCTGTTTTTT.

This clone was seen only once. The rearrangement uses TRBV11-2 and TRBJ1-1; TRBD1 aligns across 11 bases. The germline V gene has CDR1 SGHAT and CDR2 FQNNGV. The ends lost 4 bases at V and 1 base at J; junction bases unmatched: 8. The CDR3 extends over 17 amino acids. The CDR3 here is CASSSRDRGITNTEAFF. The CDR3 nucleotides read TGTGCCAGCAGCTCCCGGGACAGGGGGATAACGAACACTGAAGCTTTCTTT.

A single count supports this clone. The rearrangement joins TRBV2 to TRBJ1-1; 9 positions agree with TRBD1. V lost 6 bases to trimming and J lost 8 bases; unmatched junction nucleotides: 7. CDR3 length: 13 residues. Germline CDR1 is SNHLY and CDR2 is FYNNEI. CDR3 loop: CASSAYGQGEAFF. The CDR3 coding sequence is TGTGCCAGCAGCGCTTACGGACAGGGGGAAGCTTTCTTT.